The 5 T cell receptor beta chains in this list originate from one sample, sequenced in a study of control samples from healthy donors and cancer patients. Clones were sequenced by immunoSEQ multiplex PCR, and TCRdb holds only the in-frame ones, with some missing. The table records about 180,000 clones, roughly 90% of them present only once. Sequenced sample: blood. These receptors originate from a woman in her forties or fifties in good health.

Only one count was recorded for this clone. The V call is TRBV11-3, the J call TRBJ1-6, with TRBD1 as a possible D gene (5 bases). Germline CDR1 and CDR2: SGHNT and YENEEA. This CDR3 has 14 amino acids. V lost 0 bases and J lost 9, with 9 bases in between. CDR3 amino acids: CASSLEGAGSPLHF. In nucleotides, the CDR3 is TGTGCCAGCAGCTTAGAAGGGGCCGGTTCACCCCTCCACTTT.

The chain combines TRBV27 with TRBJ1-1; TRBD1 is a possible D gene (6 bases). This CDR3 contains 14 residues. Germline V gene lookup returns CDR1 MNHEY and CDR2 SMNVEV (reference sequence). V dropped 6 bases and J dropped 3 bases, with 14 bases sitting between them. CDR3 coding DNA: TGTGCCAGCAGACTGGGGGGGGCAGACACTGAAGCTTTCTTT. This gives the protein CASRLGGADTEAFF.

J is TRBJ2-2 and V is TRBV7-3; perhaps TRBD1 as D (6 bases). Germline loops: CDR1 SGHTA, CDR2 FQGTGA. The CDR3 totals 14 residues. V dropped 5 bases and J dropped 5 bases, with 12 bases sitting between them. In DNA, the CDR3 is TGTGCCAGCAGCACATCAGGGGAGACCGGGGAGCTGTTTTTT. Translated: CASSTSGETGELFF.

V gene TRBV3-1 (or the pseudogene TRBV3-2) combines with J gene TRBJ1-2, with a weak D call TRBD1 (6 bases). V was clipped by 3 bases and J by 9 bases, with 11 bases between them. The CDR3 has 12 amino acids. Germline values: CDR1 LGHDT, CDR2 YNNKEL (reference sequence). In DNA form, the CDR3 reads TGTGCCAGCAGCCAGGGGGCGACGAGCTACACCTTC. Translation: CASSQGATSYTF.

The rearrangement uses TRBV11-2 and TRBJ2-5; D remains unclear. V was cut by 0 bases and J by 5 bases, with 13 bases left in between. The V gene's germline CDR1 is SGHAT and CDR2 FQNNGV. This CDR3 spans 15 amino acids. The CDR3 coding sequence is TGTGCCAGCAGCTTAGATCGTGTGGAGTCGGAGACCCAGTACTTC. This codes for CASSLDRVESETQYF.